What follows are 8 T cell receptor beta chains derived from one specimen sequenced in a study of blood T cell repertoires in COVID-19. Data came from immunoSEQ multiplex PCR; TCRdb stores just in-frame clones and leaves some out. The sample has under 450,000 clones; around four fifths are singletons. The sample consisted of PBMCs or T cells enriched from blood (not recorded which). Every receptor here comes from a woman between 50 and 59 years old who had recovered from COVID-19.

The J gene is TRBJ1-1, the V gene TRBV27; 7 bases are a match to TRBD1. Losses at the gene ends were 8 bases for V and 8 bases for J; bases not matched to a gene: 5. The CDR3 consists of 11 residues. Germline CDR1 reads MNHEY; CDR2 reads SMNVEV (reference sequence). The DNA for the CDR3 is TGTGCCAGCCGGGACAGATCGGAAGCTTTCTTT. Encoded protein: CASRDRSEAFF.

The chain is built from TRBV6-5 and TRBJ1-6; 9 nucleotides match TRBD1. The V gene's germline CDR1 is MNHEY and CDR2 SVGAGI. The trim removed 6 bases at V and 7 bases at J, leaving 4 bases unmatched. CDR3 length: 14 amino acids. The CDR3 loop is CASSRDRGNSPLHF. DNA of the CDR3: TGTGCCAGCAGCCGCGACAGGGGGAATTCACCCCTCCACTTT.

The chain recombines TRBV3-1 (or the pseudogene TRBV3-2) with TRBJ2-5; D gene unclear. This CDR3 region has 17 residues. Germline V gene sequence: CDR1 LGHDT, CDR2 YNNKEL (reference sequence). Trimming left V 1 base short and J 10 bases short, with 25 bases between. The CDR3 DNA reads TGTGCCAGCAGCCAAGGTCTAGGATTGAGCATAGAAGTTGGCCAGTACTTC. Encoded protein: CASSQGLGLSIEVGQYF.

CDR3 residues: CAWSVQLARTDTQYF. CDR3 in DNA: TGTGCCTGGAGTGTTCAACTAGCTAGAACAGATACGCAGTATTTT. The rearrangement joins TRBV30 to TRBJ2-3, with D perhaps TRBD2 (6 bases). Trimming took off 0 bases at V and 3 bases at J, with 13 bases between the two ends. The CDR3 is 15 amino acids. Germline V gene sequence: CDR1 GTSNPN, CDR2 SVGIG (reference sequence).

The DNA for the CDR3 is TGCGCCAGCAGATTGACTAGCGGGACAGAGACCCAGTACTTC. Protein: CASRLTSGTETQYF. The chain carries TRBV5-1 and TRBJ2-5; 11 nucleotides align to TRBD2. This CDR3 spans 14 amino acids. Germline CDR1 SGHRS, CDR2 YFSETQ. V trimming: 5 bases; J trimming: 4 bases; junction bases outside the gene matches: 4.

This clone was observed a single time. This chain connects TRBV4-2 to TRBJ2-2, with 9 bases lining up with TRBD2. V gave up 5 bases and J gave up 6 bases; unmatched junction bases: 10. CDR3 length: 16 residues. Germline CDR1 is LGHNA and CDR2 is YNFKEQ. This chain's CDR3 is CASSNLAGALAGELFF. The CDR3 DNA reads TGTGCCAGCAGCAATTTAGCGGGAGCGCTCGCCGGGGAGCTGTTTTTT.

The CDR3 spells CARSLFGRGGHTEAFF. The CDR3 DNA follows: TGTGCCAGAAGCTTGTTTGGTCGCGGGGGACACACTGAAGCTTTCTTT. This rearrangement joins TRBV5-3 to TRBJ1-1; TRBD1 is a possible D gene (5 bases). TRBV5-3 is an open reading frame whose function is uncertain. CDR3 length equals 16 residues. Between the trimmed V and J ends, which lost 1 base and 3 bases, there was a span of 16 bases.

V is TRBV7-3 and J is TRBJ2-1; TRBD2 matches 12 bases. J gave up 12 bases and V 5 bases, and 5 bases lay outside the gene matches. The CDR3 spans 13 residues. The V gene's germline CDR1 is SGHTA and CDR2 FQGTGA. CDR3 coding DNA: TGTGCCAGCAGCCCGACTAGCGGGAGTGGGCAGTTCTTC. It translates to CASSPTSGSGQFF.